The 27 T cell receptor beta chains given below trace back to one sample, sequenced in a study of cytomegalovirus exposure and HLA in healthy donors. This PCR relied on a set of 60 Vbeta primers and 13 Jbeta primers. Repertoires were generated with immunoSEQ multiplex PCR, while TCRdb's copy carries only in-frame clones and drops some. The table lists about 160,000 clones, about 82% of them singletons. Sequenced sample: PBMCs. The receptors here all came from a male donor in good health and CMV-seronegative.

This chain joins TRBV7-9 and TRBJ1-2; 9 nucleotides line up with TRBD1. The germline gives CDR1 SEHNR, CDR2 FQNEAQ (reference sequence). The CDR3 spans 14 residues. The V segment lost 5 bases and the J segment 8 bases; nucleotides outside the gene matches: 9. The CDR3 loop is CASSITGGLEGYTF. The CDR3 bases are TGTGCCAGCAGCATTACAGGGGGCTTGGAAGGCTACACCTTC.

The chain is built from TRBV6-1 and TRBJ2-7; weak D call: TRBD2 (6 bases). CDR1 MNHNS and CDR2 SASEGT come from the germline V gene. Trimming took off 4 bases at V and 5 bases at J, with 18 bases between the two ends. This CDR3 has 15 amino acids. In nucleotides, the CDR3 is TGTGCCAGCAGTGGTTTCAACACCGGGAGAGACGAGCAGTACTTC. This encodes CASSGFNTGRDEQYF.

This chain uses TRBV7-2 with TRBJ1-2; tentative D call: TRBD1 (6 bases). The germline CDR1 and CDR2 sequences are SGHTA and FQGNSA. There are 14 residues in the CDR3. The germline V and J ends were trimmed by 5 bases and 0 bases, with 10 bases remaining between them. The CDR3 loop is CASSGGQPNYGYTF. The CDR3 nucleotides are TGTGCCAGCAGCGGCGGACAGCCTAACTATGGCTACACCTTC.

The genes are TRBV5-4 and TRBJ1-4; D might be TRBD1 (6 bases). V was trimmed by 4 bases and J by 4 bases, leaving 17 bases between them. This CDR3 comprises 16 residues. Per the germline V gene, CDR1 is SGHNT and CDR2 is YYREEE (reference sequence). This chain's CDR3 is CASSAGQKSNNEKLFF. The DNA of the CDR3 is TGTGCCAGCAGCGCCGGACAGAAATCGAATAATGAAAAACTGTTTTTT.

The chain employs TRBV28 and TRBJ1-4, with a tentative D call TRBD1 (6 bases). V was cut by 7 bases and J by 7 bases, with 16 bases left in between. In germline, CDR1 is MDHEN, CDR2 SYDVKM. This CDR3 spans 14 amino acids. The CDR3 coding sequence is TGTGCCAGCACCGCGACAGGATGGCGTGAAAAACTGTTTTTT. Protein sequence: CASTATGWREKLFF.

The rearrangement uses TRBV11-2 and TRBJ1-1; 8 bases match TRBD1. There are 14 residues in the CDR3. Germline assignment: CDR1 SGHAT and CDR2 FQNNGV. J was trimmed by 1 base and V by 5 bases; bases with no gene match: 3. The CDR3 here is CASSEQGGNTEAFF. The DNA of the CDR3 is TGTGCCAGCAGCGAACAGGGGGGGAACACTGAAGCTTTCTTT.

The chain links TRBV28 to TRBJ1-3, with 9 positions matching TRBD1. This CDR3 contains 16 residues. CDR1 is MDHEN, CDR2 SYDVKM, per germline. The trim removed 5 bases at V and 0 bases at J, leaving 5 bases unmatched. Here the CDR3 reads CASSPLTGGSGNTIYF. The CDR3 region has the DNA TGTGCCAGCAGTCCATTGACAGGGGGCTCTGGAAACACCATATATTTT.

This clone was seen a few times. This chain connects TRBV18 to TRBJ1-1; D is undetermined. Germline V gives CDR1 KGHSH, CDR2 LQKENI. The CDR3 has 13 residues. The V end lost 5 bases, the J end lost 2 bases, and 9 bases lay between the germline ends. Here the CDR3 DNA reads TGTGCCAGCTCATTGAAGCCAAACACTGAAGCTTTCTTT. It yields the protein CASSLKPNTEAFF.

This CDR3 reads CASSRTRQETQYF. The CDR3 bases are TGTGCCAGCAGCAGGACTAGACAAGAGACCCAGTACTTC. The chain links TRBV11-3 to TRBJ2-5, with TRBD2 matching 7 bases. Germline V CDR1 and CDR2: SGHNT, YENEEA. The J segment lost 2 bases and the V segment lost 5 bases, leaving 2 bases of the junction unmatched. The CDR3 runs to 13 residues.

This clone appeared a few times. This chain connects TRBV30 to TRBJ2-7, with 7 bases that match TRBD2. Trimming cost V 0 bases and J 5 bases; bases outside gene matches: 4. The V gene's germline CDR1 is GTSNPN and CDR2 SVGIG (reference sequence). This CDR3 has 13 amino acids. The CDR3 region is CAWSVMGGDEQYF. CDR3 in DNA: TGTGCCTGGAGTGTAATGGGAGGGGACGAGCAGTACTTC.

The chain links TRBV5-4 to TRBJ2-4; 10 bases match TRBD1. Germline CDR1 SGHNT, CDR2 YYREEE (reference sequence). This CDR3 is built from 14 residues. With 3 bases clipped from V and 7 bases from J, the junction kept 4 bases outside the gene matches. CDR3 sequence reads: CASSSRDRGNIQYF. For the CDR3, the DNA is TGTGCCAGCAGCTCCCGGGACAGGGGTAACATTCAGTACTTC.

The CDR3, as DNA: TGTGCCAGCAGTTTATTTTACCTCCAGGGGCCTTATGGCTACACCTTC. This encodes CASSLFYLQGPYGYTF. The rearrangement uses TRBV27 and TRBJ1-2; TRBD1 is a possible D gene (6 bases). Trimming shortened V by 1 base and J by 5 bases, and 17 bases separated the two germline ends. The CDR3 runs to 16 residues. CDR1 and CDR2 from the germline V gene are MNHEY and SMNVEV (reference sequence).

This clone was seen a handful of times. The chain couples TRBV7-2 to TRBJ1-5; no firm D call. CDR1 and CDR2 (germline): SGHTA, FQGNSA. Trimming removed 5 bases at V and 7 bases at J, with 12 bases between. The CDR3 covers 13 residues. CDR3 nucleotide sequence: TGTGCCAGCAGCCCATACCACATGCAGCCCCAGCATTTT. It codes for CASSPYHMQPQHF.

V is TRBV28 and J is TRBJ1-2; 7 bases line up with TRBD1. This CDR3 comprises 13 residues. Germline CDR1 MDHEN, CDR2 SYDVKM. With V trimmed by 3 bases and J by 7 bases, 5 bases remained unmatched. The CDR3 DNA is TGTGCCAGCAGTTTGACAGGGTTTTCTGGCTACACCTTC. Encoded protein: CASSLTGFSGYTF.

This clone was found once. The V call is TRBV12-5, the J call TRBJ2-1, with a possible D match to TRBD2 (5 bases). The CDR3 sequence is 18 residues long. Germline CDR1 LGHNT, CDR2 FRNRAP. V dropped 4 bases and J dropped 0 bases, with 19 bases sitting between them. The CDR3 here is CASGSPRGAMSSYNEQFF. The CDR3 bases are TGTGCTAGTGGTTCCCCCCGGGGAGCGATGAGCTCCTACAATGAGCAGTTCTTC.

This clone was picked up a small number of times. V usage is TRBV21-1 and J usage is TRBJ1-4; the table's D call TRBD1 went unverified against the DNA. TRBV21-1 corresponds to a pseudogene. This CDR3 has 15 amino acids. CDR3 DNA sequence: TGTGCCAGCAGCACAAGACAGGGATCAAATGAAAAACTGTTTTTT. It specifies CASSTRQGSNEKLFF.

This rearrangement joins TRBV6-5 to TRBJ2-7, with a tentative D call TRBD2 (6 bases). Looked up from germline, CDR1 is MNHEY and CDR2 is SVGAGI. Trimming pared 2 bases from V and 4 bases from J, leaving 12 bases between. The CDR3 has 14 residues. CDR3 in amino acids: CASSYEGGVYEQYF. CDR3 DNA sequence: TGTGCCAGCAGTTACGAGGGCGGGGTGTACGAGCAGTACTTC.

This clone occurred a few times. V and J are TRBV25-1 and TRBJ2-5; no reliable D call. In germline, CDR1 is MGHDK, CDR2 SYGVNS. The CDR3 totals 13 residues. The V end lost 1 base, the J end lost 4 bases, and 7 bases lay between the germline ends. The CDR3 sequence is CASSEFARETQYF. Here the CDR3 DNA reads TGTGCCAGCAGTGAATTCGCCAGAGAGACCCAGTACTTC.

The count of this clone is one. This chain uses TRBV29-1 with TRBJ2-5; 9 bases are a match to TRBD1. The CDR3 runs 17 residues. Trimming cost V 1 base and J 3 bases; bases outside gene matches: 12. From germline, CDR1 is SQVTM and CDR2 ANQGSEA. This chain's CDR3 is CSVEGIGQGTVEETQYF. CDR3 coding DNA: TGCAGCGTTGAAGGGATTGGACAGGGGACGGTGGAAGAGACCCAGTACTTC.

The chain links TRBV2 to TRBJ2-5, with 10 nucleotides matching TRBD2. The CDR3 totals 15 residues. Trimming cost V 5 bases and J 4 bases; bases outside gene matches: 7. Looked up from germline, CDR1 is SNHLY and CDR2 is FYNNEI. CDR3 bases: TGTGCCAGCAGTCCAAGCGGGGGGGAGAGAGAGACCCAGTACTTC. Protein product: CASSPSGGERETQYF.

J is TRBJ2-1 and V is TRBV28; tentative D call: TRBD1 (6 bases). The V end was cut by 6 bases, the J end by 10 bases, with 22 bases between. CDR3 length: 15 residues. The germline V gene has CDR1 MDHEN and CDR2 SYDVKM. The CDR3 sequence is CASSRIRGTRNEQFF. CDR3 DNA sequence: TGTGCCAGCAGCAGAATCAGGGGTACGCGGAACGAGCAGTTCTTC. Looking up the rest from reference TRBV28 and TRBJ2-1 gives the full variable domain: DVKVTQSSRYLVKRTGEKVFLECVQDMDHENMFWYRQDPGLGLRLIYFSYDVKMKEKGDIPEGYSVSREKKERFSLILESASTNQTSMYLCASSRIRGTRNEQFFGPGTRLTVL.

The chain carries TRBV19 and TRBJ1-2, with unresolved D. Between the trimmed V and J ends, which lost 2 bases and 8 bases, there was a span of 12 bases. The CDR3 consists of 13 residues. The V gene's germline CDR1 is LNHDA and CDR2 SQIVND (reference sequence). The CDR3, as DNA: TGTGCCAGTAGTATAAGTCGGGCGGGGGGCTACACCTTC. Translating gives CASSISRAGGYTF.

The chain combines TRBV19 with TRBJ1-1, with a tentative D call TRBD1 (6 bases). Germline V gives CDR1 LNHDA, CDR2 SQIVND (reference sequence). Trimming removed 0 bases from V and 3 bases from J, with 11 bases in between. The CDR3 sequence is 15 residues long. CDR3 sequence (DNA): TGTGCCAGTAGTATAGAGCCAGGGGTGGACACTGAAGCTTTCTTT. The encoded protein is CASSIEPGVDTEAFF.

This clone was seen a handful of times. The gene calls are TRBV7-9 and TRBJ2-7; 8 bases fit TRBD2. This CDR3 spans 13 amino acids. V gave up 6 bases and J gave up 5 bases; unmatched junction bases: 6. Germline V gene lookup returns CDR1 SEHNR and CDR2 FQNEAQ (reference sequence). The CDR3 region is CASSPGGVHEQYF. The CDR3 nucleotides are TGTGCCAGCAGTCCCGGGGGGGTCCACGAGCAGTACTTC.

As for this clone: In the same sample, other DNA sequences code for this CDR3. The CDR3 DNA sequence: TGCGCCAGCAGCTCGGGACAGGGGGCCTCCTACGAGCAGTACTTC. This sequence encodes CASSSGQGASYEQYF. The chain links TRBV5-1 to TRBJ2-7; TRBD1 matches 12 bases. V lost 3 bases and J lost 0; bases outside the gene matches: 1. This CDR3 is 15 amino acids long. CDR1 is SGHRS, CDR2 YFSETQ, per germline.

V usage is TRBV5-4 and J usage is TRBJ2-1; 7 bases match TRBD1. Germline assignment: CDR1 SGHNT and CDR2 YYREEE (reference sequence). The junction had 12 bases not matched to a gene; V was cut back by 0 bases and J by 9 bases. This CDR3 has 16 residues. CDR3 DNA sequence: TGTGCCAGCAGCTTGGGTGGTGACAGGGTCAGGGGTGAGCAGTTCTTC. Encoded protein: CASSLGGDRVRGEQFF.

This clone was counted only a few times. The V and J genes are TRBV4-3 and TRBJ2-1; TRBD1 agrees at 9 bases. The V gene end was trimmed by 3 bases and the J gene end by 4 bases; junction bases not matched to a gene: 10. This CDR3 spans 17 amino acids. The germline CDR1 and CDR2 sequences are LGHNA and YSLEER. CDR3: CASSQGTGSRSYNEQFF. CDR3 sequence (DNA): TGCGCCAGCAGCCAGGGGACAGGGTCTCGTTCGTACAATGAGCAGTTCTTC.